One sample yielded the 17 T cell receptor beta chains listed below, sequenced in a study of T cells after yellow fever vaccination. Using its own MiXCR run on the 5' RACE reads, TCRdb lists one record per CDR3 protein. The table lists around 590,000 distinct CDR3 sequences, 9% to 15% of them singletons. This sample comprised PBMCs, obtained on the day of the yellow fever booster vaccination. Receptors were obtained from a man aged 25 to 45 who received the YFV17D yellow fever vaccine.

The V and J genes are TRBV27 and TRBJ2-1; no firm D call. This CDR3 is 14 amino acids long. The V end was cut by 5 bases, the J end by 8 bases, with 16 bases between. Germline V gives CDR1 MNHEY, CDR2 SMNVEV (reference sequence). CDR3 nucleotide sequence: TGTGCCAGCAGTAGGTACTCCATAGAGTATGAGCAGTTCTTC. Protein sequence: CASSRYSIEYEQFF.

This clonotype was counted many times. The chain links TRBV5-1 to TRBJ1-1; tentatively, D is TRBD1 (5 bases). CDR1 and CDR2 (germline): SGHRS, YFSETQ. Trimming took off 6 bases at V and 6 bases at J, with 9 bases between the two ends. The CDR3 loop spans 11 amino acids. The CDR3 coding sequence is TGCGCCAGCAAAGAGGGGTCTGAAGCTTTCTTT. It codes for CASKEGSEAFF.

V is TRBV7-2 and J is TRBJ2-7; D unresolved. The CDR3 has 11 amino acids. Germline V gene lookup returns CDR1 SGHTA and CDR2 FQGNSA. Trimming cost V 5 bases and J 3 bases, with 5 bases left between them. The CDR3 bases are TGTGCCAGCAGCGCCCTCTACGAGCAGTACTTC. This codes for CASSALYEQYF.

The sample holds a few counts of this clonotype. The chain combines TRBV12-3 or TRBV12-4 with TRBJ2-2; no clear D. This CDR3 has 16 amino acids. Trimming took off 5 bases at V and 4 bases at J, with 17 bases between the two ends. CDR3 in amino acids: CASSPIRPKGTGELFF. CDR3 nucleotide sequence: TGTGCCAGCAGTCCCATACGCCCCAAGGGCACCGGGGAGCTGTTTTTT.

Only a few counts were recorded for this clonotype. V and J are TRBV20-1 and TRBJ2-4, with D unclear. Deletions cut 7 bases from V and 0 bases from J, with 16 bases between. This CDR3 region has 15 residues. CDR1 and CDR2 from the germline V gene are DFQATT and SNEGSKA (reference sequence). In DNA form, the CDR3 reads TGCAGTGTTCAGGAGCAACCGTTAGCCAAAAACATTCAGTACTTC. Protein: CSVQEQPLAKNIQYF.

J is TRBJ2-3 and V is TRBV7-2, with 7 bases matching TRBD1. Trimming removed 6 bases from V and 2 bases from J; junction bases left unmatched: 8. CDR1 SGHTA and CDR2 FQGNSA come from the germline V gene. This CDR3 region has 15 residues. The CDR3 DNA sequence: TGTGCCAGCAGATCACCGGGACAGCACACAGATACGCAGTATTTT. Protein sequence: CASRSPGQHTDTQYF.

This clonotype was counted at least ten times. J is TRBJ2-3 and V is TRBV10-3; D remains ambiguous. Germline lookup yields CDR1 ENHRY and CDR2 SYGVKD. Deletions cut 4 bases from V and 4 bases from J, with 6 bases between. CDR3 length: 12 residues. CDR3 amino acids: CAISGESDTQYF. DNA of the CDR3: TGTGCCATCAGTGGGGAATCAGATACGCAGTATTTT.

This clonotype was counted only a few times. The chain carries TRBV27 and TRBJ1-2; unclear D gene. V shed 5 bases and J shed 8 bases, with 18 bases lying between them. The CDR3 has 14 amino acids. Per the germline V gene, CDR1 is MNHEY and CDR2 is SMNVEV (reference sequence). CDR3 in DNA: TGTGCCAGCAGTCCGCGCTGGGTCCCGGGAGGCTACACCTTC. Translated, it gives CASSPRWVPGGYTF.

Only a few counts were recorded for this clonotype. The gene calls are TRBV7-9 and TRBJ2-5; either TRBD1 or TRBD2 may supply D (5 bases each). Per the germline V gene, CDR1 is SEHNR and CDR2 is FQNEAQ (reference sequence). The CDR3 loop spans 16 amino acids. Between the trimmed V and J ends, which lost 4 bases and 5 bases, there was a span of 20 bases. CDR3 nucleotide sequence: TGTGCCAGCAGCTCCGAGGACGGGACCTACTGGGAGACCCAGTACTTC. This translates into CASSSEDGTYWETQYF.

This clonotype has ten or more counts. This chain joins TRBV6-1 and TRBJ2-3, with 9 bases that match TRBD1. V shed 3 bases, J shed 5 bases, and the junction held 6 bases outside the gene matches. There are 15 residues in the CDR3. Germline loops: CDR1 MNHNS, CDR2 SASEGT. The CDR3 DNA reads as TGTGCCAGCAGTGATCGGGACAGGGCCATAGATACGCAGTATTTT. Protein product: CASSDRDRAIDTQYF.

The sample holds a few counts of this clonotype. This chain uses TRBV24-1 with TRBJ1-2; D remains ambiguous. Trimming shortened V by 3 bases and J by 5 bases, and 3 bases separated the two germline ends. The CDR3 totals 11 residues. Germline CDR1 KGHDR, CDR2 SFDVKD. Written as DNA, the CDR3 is TGTGCCACCAGTGATGTATATGGCTACACCTTC. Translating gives CATSDVYGYTF.

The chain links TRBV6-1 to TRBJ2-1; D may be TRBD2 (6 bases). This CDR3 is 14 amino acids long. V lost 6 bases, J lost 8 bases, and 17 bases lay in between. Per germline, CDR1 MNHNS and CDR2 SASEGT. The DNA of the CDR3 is TGTGCCAGCAGCCCACGCGGGACGTGGGATGAGCAGTTCTTC. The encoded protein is CASSPRGTWDEQFF.

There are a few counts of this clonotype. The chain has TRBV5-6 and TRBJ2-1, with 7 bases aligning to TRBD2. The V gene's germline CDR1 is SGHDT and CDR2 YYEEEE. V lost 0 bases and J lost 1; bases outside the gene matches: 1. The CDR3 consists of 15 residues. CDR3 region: CASSLVRESYNEQFF. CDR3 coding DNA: TGTGCCAGCAGCTTGGTGCGGGAGTCCTACAATGAGCAGTTCTTC.

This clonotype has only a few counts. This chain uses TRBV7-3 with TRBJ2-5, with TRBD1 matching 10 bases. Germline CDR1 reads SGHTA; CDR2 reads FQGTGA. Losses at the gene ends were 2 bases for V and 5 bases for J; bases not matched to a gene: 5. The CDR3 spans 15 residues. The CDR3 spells CASSLGTGVVETQYF. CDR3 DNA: TGTGCCAGCAGCTTAGGGACAGGGGTAGTGGAGACCCAGTACTTC.

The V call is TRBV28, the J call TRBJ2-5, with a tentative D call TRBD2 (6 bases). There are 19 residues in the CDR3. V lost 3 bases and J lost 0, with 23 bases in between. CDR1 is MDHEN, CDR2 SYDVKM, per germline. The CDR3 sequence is CASSFPRAMGGKYQETQYF. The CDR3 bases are TGTGCCAGCAGTTTCCCCCGTGCTATGGGGGGAAAGTACCAAGAGACCCAGTACTTC.

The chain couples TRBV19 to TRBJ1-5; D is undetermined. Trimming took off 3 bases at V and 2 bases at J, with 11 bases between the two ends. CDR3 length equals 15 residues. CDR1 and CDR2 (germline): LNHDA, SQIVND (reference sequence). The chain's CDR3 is CASSMVVNGNQPQHF. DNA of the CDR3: TGTGCCAGTAGTATGGTGGTGAATGGCAATCAGCCCCAGCATTTT.

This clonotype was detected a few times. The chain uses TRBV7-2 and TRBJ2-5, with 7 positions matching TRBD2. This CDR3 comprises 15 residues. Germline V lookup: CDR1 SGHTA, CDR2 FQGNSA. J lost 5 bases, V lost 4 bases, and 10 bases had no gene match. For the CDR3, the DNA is TGTGCCAGCAGCTCCCAACCTGGACTAGGGGAGACCCAGTACTTC. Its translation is CASSSQPGLGETQYF.